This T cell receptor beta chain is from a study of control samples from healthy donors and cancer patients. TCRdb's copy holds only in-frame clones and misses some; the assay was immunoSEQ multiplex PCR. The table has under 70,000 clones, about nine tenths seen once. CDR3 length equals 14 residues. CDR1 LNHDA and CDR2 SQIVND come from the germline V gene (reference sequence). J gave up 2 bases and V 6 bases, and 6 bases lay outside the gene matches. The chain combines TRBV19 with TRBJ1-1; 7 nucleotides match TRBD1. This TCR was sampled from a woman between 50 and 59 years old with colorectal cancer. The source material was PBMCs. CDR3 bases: TGTGCCAGTAGCCCGGACAGGATTAACACTGAAGCTTTCTTT. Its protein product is CASSPDRINTEAFF. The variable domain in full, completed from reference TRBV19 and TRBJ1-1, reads DGGITQSPKYLFRKEGQNVTLSCEQNLNHDAMYWYRQDPGQGLRLIYYSQIVNDFQKGDIAEGYSVSREKKESFPLTVTSAQKNPTAFYLCASSPDRINTEAFFGQGTRLTVV.